Below, 17 T cell receptor beta chains from the same sample are listed, as sequenced in a study of regulatory T cells in long-lasting Graves disease. Described time point: persistent/refractory GD, antithyroid drugs over 5 years with positive TRAb. There was RNA extracted from PBMCs, and the TCR library was made from it. Researchers made TCR beta libraries by using iRepertoire HTBI primers and running Arm-PCR on CDR3 regions. TCRdb re-derived calls from the multiplex PCR reads in MiXCR, one entry per CDR3 protein. The sample has fewer than 450,000 distinct CDR3 sequences, roughly a quarter seen once; the top ten hold approximately 25%. The sequences come from peripheral blood mononuclear cells (PBMCs), collected when the disease was refractory, from a patient treated with antithyroid drugs. The origin of the receptors is a female donor with Graves disease.

This clonotype was detected many times. This chain links TRBV7-2 with TRBJ2-7; 15 bases are a match to TRBD2. Germline trimming cut 5 bases from V and 1 base from J; bases unmatched to any gene: 9. Looked up from germline, CDR1 is SGHTA and CDR2 is FQGNSA. CDR3 size: 18 residues. The CDR3: CASSHWPGTSGGSYEQYF. Here the CDR3 DNA reads TGTGCCAGCAGCCACTGGCCCGGGACTAGCGGGGGGTCCTACGAGCAGTACTTC.

This clonotype was seen only a few times. The CDR3 loop reads CASSQVTGGPSEQYF. The DNA for the CDR3 is TGTGCCAGCAGCCAAGTCACGGGAGGGCCGTCAGAGCAGTACTTC. The V call is TRBV3-1, the J call TRBJ2-7; 8 bases are shared with TRBD2. The junction had 9 bases not matched to a gene; V was cut back by 1 base and J by 7 bases. The germline CDR1 and CDR2 sequences are LGHDT and YNNKEL (reference sequence). The CDR3 is 15 amino acids.

This chain joins TRBV7-8 and TRBJ2-5; D call uncertain. Germline CDR1 and CDR2: SGHVS and FQNEAQ. The CDR3 runs to 14 residues. V was shortened by 4 bases and J by 1 base, with 10 bases between the two germline ends. The CDR3 coding sequence is TGTGCCAGCAGCTCGACGGCGAGCCAAGAGACCCAGTACTTC. Protein sequence: CASSSTASQETQYF.

This clonotype was seen a handful of times. The J gene is TRBJ1-2, the V gene TRBV3-1; perhaps TRBD1 as D (5 bases). Germline V gives CDR1 LGHDT, CDR2 YNNKEL (reference sequence). V lost 4 bases, J lost 2 bases, and 17 bases lay in between. CDR3 length: 16 residues. In nucleotides, the CDR3 is TGTGCCAGCAGCCCCCTTTGGGGCCGCACCAACTATGGCTACACCTTC. Translated, it gives CASSPLWGRTNYGYTF.

This clonotype was counted between two and nine times. The chain uses TRBV12-3 or TRBV12-4 and TRBJ2-4, with D unclear. V was cut by 1 base and J by 6 bases, with 10 bases left in between. The CDR3 contains 14 residues. CDR3 nucleotide sequence: TGTGCCAGCAGTTTAGACTCTGTGCGAAACATTCAGTACTTC. It translates to CASSLDSVRNIQYF.

This clonotype was seen many times. V and J are TRBV7-2 and TRBJ1-6, with D unresolved. Trimming removed 1 base from V and 8 bases from J, with 9 bases in between. This CDR3 contains 14 residues. Germline V gene lookup returns CDR1 SGHTA and CDR2 FQGNSA. The CDR3 loop reads CASSLGREYSPLHF. The CDR3 DNA is TGTGCCAGCAGCTTAGGCCGGGAATATTCACCCCTCCACTTT.

The CDR3 sequence is CASSRGTFDIDEQYF. DNA for the CDR3: TGTGCCAGCAGCCGTGGGACATTTGATATAGACGAGCAGTACTTC. This chain uses TRBV6-1 with TRBJ2-7, with D possibly TRBD1 on 6 matching bases. Per the germline V gene, CDR1 is MNHNS and CDR2 is SASEGT. V dropped 6 bases and J dropped 5 bases, with 20 bases sitting between them. The CDR3 extends over 15 amino acids.

The chain links TRBV12-3 or TRBV12-4 to TRBJ1-4; D unclear. The CDR3 runs to 15 residues. Trimming stripped 5 bases from V and 3 bases from J, with 13 bases between. In nucleotides, the CDR3 is TGTGCCAGCAGTCCCGGGATATCGGCTAATGAAAAACTGTTTTTT. Translating gives CASSPGISANEKLFF.

This clonotype was observed once. CDR3 loop: CATSDQGGFNQPQHF. CDR3 DNA: TGTGCCACCAGTGACCAAGGGGGATTCAATCAGCCCCAGCATTTT. The chain links TRBV24-1 to TRBJ1-5, with TRBD1 as a possible D gene (6 bases). This CDR3 is built from 15 residues. V lost 4 bases and J 3 bases, leaving 12 bases between the germline ends. The germline V gene encodes CDR1 KGHDR and CDR2 SFDVKD.

The chain combines TRBV6-5 with TRBJ2-7; unclear D gene. Germline V gene data show CDR1 as MNHEY and CDR2 as SVGAGI. The CDR3 covers 13 residues. The germline V and J ends were trimmed by 0 bases and 6 bases, with 9 bases remaining between them. The CDR3 is CASSYSMHREQYF. CDR3 DNA: TGTGCCAGCAGTTACTCGATGCACCGCGAGCAGTACTTC.

V gene TRBV20-1 combines with J gene TRBJ1-6; D may be TRBD1 (6 bases). The CDR3 is 14 amino acids. The V gene's germline CDR1 is DFQATT and CDR2 SNEGSKA (reference sequence). Trimming left V 6 bases short and J 10 bases short, with 19 bases between. CDR3 residues: CSAKIDRQGSPLHF. CDR3 DNA: TGCAGTGCCAAAATAGACAGGCAGGGGTCACCCCTCCACTTT.

The V and J genes are TRBV7-2 and TRBJ2-6, with 10 nucleotides matching TRBD2. This CDR3 is built from 17 residues. Germline loops: CDR1 SGHTA, CDR2 FQGNSA. The junction had 5 bases not matched to a gene; V was cut back by 2 bases and J by 4 bases. DNA for the CDR3: TGTGCCAGCAGCTTAAGAACTAGCGGGACCGGGGCCAACGTCCTGACTTTC. This translates into CASSLRTSGTGANVLTF.

V is TRBV29-1 and J is TRBJ1-1; D is uncertain. The CDR3 has 15 residues. The V end was cut by 4 bases, the J end by 0 bases, with 15 bases between. Germline values: CDR1 SQVTM, CDR2 ANQGSEA. CDR3 DNA sequence: TGCAGCGTTGTAAGGCACGGAGACATGAACACTGAAGCTTTCTTT. It translates to CSVVRHGDMNTEAFF.

The gene calls are TRBV6-1 and TRBJ1-2; 8 bases are a match to TRBD1. CDR1 and CDR2 from the germline V gene are MNHNS and SASEGT. V lost 7 bases and J lost 7; bases outside the gene matches: 8. The CDR3 runs 13 residues. Written as DNA, the CDR3 is TGTGCCAGCACCAGACAGGGGCCCGGTGGCTACACCTTC. Translated: CASTRQGPGGYTF.

Points on this clonotype: It may be a read error: a sequence one base away is much more abundant. J is TRBJ1-1 and V is TRBV28; 7 positions match TRBD1. Germline trimming cut 7 bases from V and 1 base from J; bases unmatched to any gene: 3. The CDR3 covers 13 residues. Germline assignment: CDR1 MDHEN and CDR2 SYDVKM. The DNA of the CDR3 is TGTGCCAGCAATCCAGGGGGGAACACTGAAGCTTTCTTT. This translates into CASNPGGNTEAFF.

The rearrangement uses TRBV18 and TRBJ2-7; D may correspond to TRBD1 or TRBD2 (5 bases each). The CDR3 has 14 residues. Germline-derived CDR1 and CDR2 are KGHSH and LQKENI. Trimming removed 3 bases at V and 4 bases at J, with 13 bases between. The CDR3 DNA follows: TGTGCCAGCTCACCGACGAGGGGCGGGTACGAGCAGTACTTC. It yields the protein CASSPTRGGYEQYF.

J is TRBJ2-7 and V is TRBV4-3; the D gene is possibly TRBD2 (6 bases). V lost 3 bases and J 1 base, leaving 16 bases between the germline ends. Germline CDR1 is LGHNA and CDR2 is YSLEER. The CDR3 consists of 16 residues. The CDR3 DNA reads TGCGCCAGCAGCCAGGATGCTAGCGCCAATTCCTACGAGCAGTACTTC. Its translation: CASSQDASANSYEQYF.